Reported below is one T cell receptor (beta chain). The sample originates from a study of blood T cell repertoires in COVID-19. Across the whole study: From T cells, B-cell-depleted T cells, or PBMCs came the material, which was cDNA or gDNA.

J gave up 3 bases and V 8 bases, and 7 bases lay outside the gene matches. The V gene's germline CDR1 is LNHDA and CDR2 SQIVND (reference sequence). The CDR3 spans 14 residues. In the source study's methods: Reference gene primer amplification yielded estimated nucleated cell counts. Sequenced by immunoSEQ multiplex PCR; TCRdb stores in-frame clones only, minus some. That table supplies the V and J calls and clone size; D and trimming were determined from the DNA. The table includes over 120,000 clones, around 80% detected once. Sequencing was performed on peripheral blood. The receptor was isolated from an elderly woman with active or convalescent COVID-19. The rearrangement links TRBV19 to TRBJ1-1; 9 bases map to TRBD1. Here the CDR3 DNA reads TGTGCCAGTCGACCTGGGGACAGGGACACTGAAGCTTTCTTT. Protein sequence: CASRPGDRDTEAFF.